The 26 T cell receptor beta chains listed next were all sequenced from one sample in a study of CD8 T cells in ankylosing spondylitis. MiXCR, applied by TCRdb to the 5' RACE reads, yields one record per CDR3 protein. The sample yields more than 150,000 distinct CDR3 sequences, 18% seen once. Sequenced sample: blood, either unsorted or a sorted T cell fraction (not recorded which). Receptors were obtained from a male donor between 5 and 35 years old with ankylosing spondylitis or in good health (not recorded which).

At least ten counts were recorded for this clonotype. J is TRBJ2-2 and V is TRBV9; 11 bases agree with TRBD2. With V trimmed by 0 bases and J by 2 bases, 12 bases remained unmatched. Per germline, CDR1 SGDLS and CDR2 YYNGEE. CDR3 length equals 20 residues. DNA of the CDR3: TGTGCCAGCAGCGTAGGCTCGACTAGCGGGATCCGCCTTAACACCGGGGAGCTGTTTTTT. Protein sequence: CASSVGSTSGIRLNTGELFF.

This clonotype was picked up many times. The rearrangement joins TRBV12-3 or TRBV12-4 to TRBJ2-1; 7 bases match TRBD1. The CDR3 runs to 13 residues. J lost 11 bases, V lost 4 bases, and 8 bases had no gene match. CDR3 protein: CASSSGTASKQFF. The CDR3 DNA sequence: TGTGCCAGCAGTTCCGGGACAGCTTCTAAGCAGTTCTTC.

The chain joins TRBV6-5 to TRBJ1-4, with a possible D match to TRBD1 (6 bases). Trimming pared 0 bases from V and 0 bases from J, leaving 11 bases between. The CDR3 totals 17 residues. Germline values: CDR1 MNHEY, CDR2 SVGAGI. DNA for the CDR3: TGTGCCAGCAGTTACTCGCCCCCAGGGGCAACTAATGAAAAACTGTTTTTT. Encoded protein: CASSYSPPGATNEKLFF.

This clonotype occurred many times. This chain links TRBV12-3 or TRBV12-4 with TRBJ2-5; D call uncertain. The ends were cut back, 2 bases at V and 2 bases at J, with 15 bases in the middle. The CDR3 loop spans 16 amino acids. The CDR3 reads CASSLNTGLGQETQYF. In DNA form, the CDR3 reads TGTGCCAGCAGTTTAAATACCGGGTTAGGTCAAGAGACCCAGTACTTC.

This clonotype came up many times. The CDR3 region has the DNA TGTGCCAGCAGCCAAGCTAGGGCTAGTTTCAATGAGCAGTTCTTC. Its translation: CASSQARASFNEQFF. V and J are TRBV4-2 and TRBJ2-1, with unresolved D. V lost 1 base and J 6 bases, leaving 13 bases between the germline ends. From germline, CDR1 is LGHNA and CDR2 YNFKEQ. The CDR3 runs to 15 residues.

This clonotype was counted many times. The chain links TRBV4-2 to TRBJ2-5; no clear D gene. The CDR3 spans 12 residues. The germline CDR1 and CDR2 sequences are LGHNA and YNFKEQ. Trimming took 0 bases from V and 5 from J, leaving 4 bases between them. CDR3 nucleotide sequence: TGTGCCAGCAGCCAAGATCGGGAGACCCAGTACTTC. It yields the protein CASSQDRETQYF.

This clonotype showed up many times. This sequence joins TRBV12-3 or TRBV12-4 and TRBJ2-1; TRBD2 matches at 12 bases. The CDR3 is 19 amino acids. V lost 1 base, J lost 2 bases, and 9 bases stayed unmatched. The CDR3 here is CASSLELAGGPNTYNEQFF. The CDR3 DNA sequence: TGTGCCAGCAGTTTAGAACTAGCGGGAGGACCGAACACCTACAATGAGCAGTTCTTC.

The rearrangement uses TRBV29-1 and TRBJ2-3; 10 nucleotides align to TRBD1. Germline V gene data show CDR1 as SQVTM and CDR2 as ANQGSEA. With V trimmed by 4 bases and J by 1 base, 2 bases remained unmatched. The CDR3 has 14 amino acids. The CDR3 loop reads CSVGDRGRTDTQYF. CDR3 in DNA: TGCAGCGTTGGAGACAGGGGGCGCACAGATACGCAGTATTTT.

This clonotype has at least ten counts. The chain couples TRBV4-2 to TRBJ2-2; D may be TRBD2 (6 bases). V lost 4 bases and J lost 2, with 14 bases in between. Germline CDR1 reads LGHNA; CDR2 reads YNFKEQ. This CDR3 spans 16 amino acids. CDR3 sequence reads: CASSLGRGLNTGELFF. The CDR3 region has the DNA TGTGCCAGCAGCCTTGGTCGGGGACTCAACACCGGGGAGCTGTTTTTT.

This clonotype came up many times. The V gene is TRBV12-3 or TRBV12-4, the J gene TRBJ2-2; D not certain. V lost 7 bases and J 2 bases, leaving 8 bases between the germline ends. This CDR3 is built from 13 residues. The CDR3 reads CASNPDNTGELFF. Written as DNA, the CDR3 is TGTGCCAGCAACCCCGATAACACCGGGGAGCTGTTTTTT.

This clonotype was counted a single time. CDR3 nucleotide sequence: TGCAGTGCTAGGGGCATGCACGATGGCGGAATCTACAATGAGCAGTTCTTC. It encodes CSARGMHDGGIYNEQFF. The chain carries TRBV20-1 and TRBJ2-1; D gene uncertain. Trimming removed 3 bases from V and 3 bases from J, with 21 bases in between. The CDR3 runs to 17 residues. In germline, CDR1 is DFQATT, CDR2 SNEGSKA (reference sequence).

The table lists this clonotype with a few counts. This sequence joins TRBV10-3 and TRBJ1-1; the D is unclear. Deletions cut 4 bases from V and 1 base from J, with 10 bases between. The CDR3 extends over 14 amino acids. Germline CDR1 reads ENHRY; CDR2 reads SYGVKD. The CDR3 is CAISGLTENTEAFF. CDR3 bases: TGTGCCATCAGTGGGTTGACCGAGAACACTGAAGCTTTCTTT.

Turning to this clonotype: A much larger clone is a single base away; this may be a read error. The chain combines TRBV11-2 with TRBJ2-3, with D tentatively TRBD1 (6 bases). The V gene's germline CDR1 is SGHAT and CDR2 FQNNGV. This CDR3 contains 16 residues. The CDR3 DNA reads TGTGCCGGCAGCTTAGCCCCCCGAAGGGGGAAGGTGACGCAGTATTTT. Residues: CAGSLAPRRGKVTQYF.

This clonotype was observed once. The chain carries TRBV7-2 and TRBJ1-3; unclear D gene. CDR3 length: 15 residues. Germline V CDR1 and CDR2: SGHTA, FQGNSA. V was clipped by 1 base and J by 0 bases, with 7 bases between them. The CDR3 sequence: CASSLGSSSGNTIYF. The CDR3 nucleotides are TGTGCCAGCAGCTTAGGGTCGAGCTCTGGAAACACCATATATTTT.

In this sample, this clonotype turned up many times. CDR3 amino acids: CASSLGGQGPSGSFF. CDR3 DNA: TGTGCCAGCAGTTTAGGGGGACAGGGTCCTTCGGGTTCTTTCTTT. The chain joins TRBV12-3 or TRBV12-4 to TRBJ1-1; 9 bases map to TRBD1. The CDR3 covers 15 residues. J was trimmed by 12 bases and V by 1 base; bases with no gene match: 12.

This clonotype was found many times. The chain is built from TRBV4-2 and TRBJ1-6; D gene uncertain. Germline V CDR1 and CDR2: LGHNA, YNFKEQ. The CDR3 consists of 14 residues. V lost 4 bases, J lost 5 bases, and 9 bases lay in between. CDR3 residues: CASSPSGDNSPLHF. The CDR3 DNA follows: TGTGCCAGCAGCCCGAGTGGGGATAATTCACCCCTCCACTTT.

This clonotype has a count of ten or more. V usage is TRBV25-1 and J usage is TRBJ2-1; TRBD1 agrees at 7 bases. CDR3 size: 15 residues. V gave up 4 bases and J gave up 5 bases; unmatched junction bases: 8. Per the germline V gene, CDR1 is MGHDK and CDR2 is SYGVNS. The chain's CDR3 is CASSVSGQKNNEQFF. DNA of the CDR3: TGTGCCAGCAGTGTTTCGGGACAGAAAAACAATGAGCAGTTCTTC.

Comment on this clonotype: A single base separates this from a much larger clone, so it may be a read error. The chain joins TRBV6-5 to TRBJ1-1; 7 bases align to TRBD1. Trimming took 6 bases from V and 5 from J; bases not matched to a gene: 6. The CDR3 loop spans 13 amino acids. Germline CDR1 is MNHEY and CDR2 is SVGAGI. CDR3 loop: CASRPDRATEAFF. The CDR3 nucleotides are TGTGCCAGCAGGCCAGACAGGGCGACTGAAGCTTTCTTT.

This clonotype was detected ten times or more. The chain has TRBV13 and TRBJ2-1, with TRBD1 identical over 8 bases. The V segment lost 3 bases and the J segment 8 bases; nucleotides outside the gene matches: 12. CDR1 PRHDT and CDR2 FYEKMQ come from the germline V gene (reference sequence). This CDR3 is 16 amino acids long. The chain's CDR3 is CASSFPPGTGSHEQFF. The CDR3, as DNA: TGTGCCAGCAGCTTTCCCCCCGGGACAGGTTCCCATGAGCAGTTCTTC.

A few counts support this clonotype. The rearrangement links TRBV20-1 to TRBJ2-1, with D perhaps matching TRBD2 (6 bases). Germline lookup yields CDR1 DFQATT and CDR2 SNEGSKA (reference sequence). The CDR3 is 13 amino acids. The CDR3 protein is CRARGLAYNEQFF. The CDR3 region has the DNA TGCAGGGCCCGGGGACTGGCTTACAATGAGCAGTTCTTC.

This clonotype was detected many times. The chain is built from TRBV29-1 and TRBJ2-1, with D possibly called TRBD1 or TRBD2 (6 bases each). CDR1 is SQVTM and CDR2 is ANQGSEA in the germline V gene. The CDR3 length is 14 residues. The ends were cut back, 6 bases at V and 8 bases at J, with 20 bases in the middle. The CDR3 DNA sequence: TGCAGCGTGGACCGGGTCGGGGGCAGGGATGAGCAGTTCTTC. Translating gives CSVDRVGGRDEQFF.

The chain links TRBV29-1 to TRBJ2-2; D call uncertain. CDR3 size: 12 residues. Germline V lookup: CDR1 SQVTM, CDR2 ANQGSEA. V was cut by 5 bases and J by 6 bases, with 10 bases left in between. In nucleotides, the CDR3 is TGCAGCGTTTCGCGTGGGGCCGGGGAGCTGTTTTTT. Translation: CSVSRGAGELFF.

This clonotype was recorded at least ten times. The genes are TRBV27 and TRBJ2-7, with 9 bases that match TRBD2. With 5 bases clipped from V and 6 bases from J, the junction kept 5 bases outside the gene matches. This CDR3 has 13 residues. From germline, CDR1 is MNHEY and CDR2 SMNVEV (reference sequence). This CDR3 reads CASSPGLASEQYV. The CDR3 DNA is TGTGCCAGCAGTCCGGGACTAGCCAGCGAGCAGTACGTC.

This clonotype was found many times. The V and J genes are TRBV7-4 and TRBJ2-7; TRBD2 matches 8 bases. This CDR3 spans 17 amino acids. V was pared by 2 bases and J by 2 bases, with 11 bases of the junction left unmatched. Germline CDR1 and CDR2: SGHVT and SQSDAQ. CDR3 region: CASSLKWRSGSTYEQYF. The CDR3 nucleotides are TGTGCCAGCAGCTTAAAATGGCGGAGCGGGAGCACCTACGAGCAGTACTTC. Together with reference TRBV7-4 and TRBJ2-7, the CDR3 gives the full variable domain: GAGVSQSPRYKVAKRGRDVALRCDSISGHVTLYWYRQTLGQGSEVLTYSQSDAQRDKSGRPSGRFSAERPERSVSTLKIQRTEQGDSAVYLCASSLKWRSGSTYEQYFGPGTRLTVT.

This clonotype was seen only a few times. The chain uses TRBV12-3 or TRBV12-4 and TRBJ2-7, with 9 bases fitting TRBD2. The CDR3 contains 13 residues. Trimming at V came to 6 bases and at J to 5 bases, leaving 5 bases not matched to a gene. Here the CDR3 reads CASRGLALNEQYF. CDR3 coding DNA: TGTGCCAGCAGGGGACTAGCTCTGAACGAGCAGTACTTC.

This clonotype appeared many times. The chain uses TRBV29-1 and TRBJ2-1; no definite D call. Germline loops: CDR1 SQVTM, CDR2 ANQGSEA. The CDR3 extends over 11 amino acids. V lost 7 bases to trimming and J lost 15 bases, with 19 bases between them. The CDR3 is CSGSSGPGRFF. The CDR3 nucleotides are TGCAGCGGTTCCTCTGGGCCAGGCAGGTTCTTC.